A selection of T cell receptor beta chains follows, all from one sample in a study of cytomegalovirus exposure and HLA in healthy donors. Here immunoSEQ multiplex PCR was the method, and the copy in TCRdb shows in-frame clones only, minus some. The top ten hold about 3.8% of the sample, which has tens of thousands of clones, approximately 80% seen once. Sequencing input: PBMCs. These receptors were taken from a man aged 25 to 40 in good health and CMV-seronegative. Each CDR3 is given with its conserved first and last residue. Fields, in order: V gene, D gene, J gene, clone size, CDR3 protein, CDR3 DNA. The D gene is left open where the match is weak. Some rows mark clone size as missing; the rest say once, few, many or name a class of expanded clone.

V gene: TRBV27
D gene: -
J gene: TRBJ1-1
clone size: -
CDR3 protein: CASTKTGRMGTEAFF
CDR3 DNA: TGTGCCAGCACGAAAACAGGCCGGATGGGTACTGAAGCTTTCTTT

V gene: TRBV6-5
D gene: TRBD1
J gene: TRBJ1-1
clone size: few
CDR3 protein: CASSYYRGGTEAFF
CDR3 DNA: TGTGCCAGCAGTTACTACAGGGGTGGCACTGAAGCTTTCTTT

V gene: TRBV6-1
D gene: TRBD1
J gene: TRBJ2-5
clone size: -
CDR3 protein: CASSDQGAYQETQYF
CDR3 DNA: TGTGCCAGCAGTGACCAGGGGGCCTATCAAGAGACCCAGTACTTC

V gene: TRBV11-3
D gene: TRBD1
J gene: TRBJ1-1
clone size: medium-sized
CDR3 protein: CASSLDGRTGEDEAFF
CDR3 DNA: TGTGCCAGCAGCTTAGATGGAAGAACAGGGGAAGATGAAGCTTTCTTT

V gene: TRBV28
D gene: TRBD1
J gene: TRBJ2-7
clone size: -
CDR3 protein: CASSAGQATYEQYF
CDR3 DNA: TGTGCCAGCAGCGCAGGACAGGCGACCTACGAGCAGTACTTC

V gene: TRBV6-4
D gene: TRBD2
J gene: TRBJ2-5
clone size: -
CDR3 protein: CASSEQGLAGETQYF
CDR3 DNA: TGTGCCAGCAGTGAGCAGGGACTAGCGGGAGAGACCCAGTACTTC

V gene: TRBV28
D gene: TRBD2
J gene: TRBJ2-1
clone size: -
CDR3 protein: CASMGASGNFNEQFF
CDR3 DNA: TGTGCCAGCATGGGGGCTAGCGGGAATTTCAATGAGCAGTTCTTC

V gene: TRBV23-1
D gene: -
J gene: TRBJ2-1
clone size: -
CDR3 protein: CASSQSVGQENYNEQFF
CDR3 DNA: TGCGCCAGCAGTCAATCGGTCGGTCAGGAAAATTACAATGAGCAGTTCTTC

V gene: TRBV10-2
D gene: TRBD2
J gene: TRBJ2-1
clone size: -
CDR3 protein: CASSGLAVSGGNEQFF
CDR3 DNA: TGCGCCAGCAGTGGACTAGCGGTCTCAGGCGGGAATGAGCAGTTCTTC

V gene: TRBV10-2
D gene: -
J gene: TRBJ2-7
clone size: -
CDR3 protein: CASTIDSYSYEQYF
CDR3 DNA: TGCGCCAGCACCATCGACAGTTACTCCTACGAGCAGTACTTC

V gene: TRBV14
D gene: TRBD1
J gene: TRBJ2-1
clone size: -
CDR3 protein: CASSTGQASSNEQFF
CDR3 DNA: TGTGCCAGCAGCACTGGACAGGCTTCGAGCAATGAGCAGTTCTTC

V gene: TRBV19
D gene: -
J gene: TRBJ2-7
clone size: -
CDR3 protein: CASSMGRGYEQYF
CDR3 DNA: TGTGCCAGTAGTATGGGCAGGGGATACGAGCAGTACTTC

V gene: TRBV5-1
D gene: TRBD2
J gene: TRBJ2-2
clone size: few
CDR3 protein: CASSSEEAGELFF
CDR3 DNA: TGCGCCAGCAGCTCGGAAGAGGCGGGGGAACTGTTTTTT

V gene: TRBV9
D gene: TRBD1
J gene: TRBJ2-2
clone size: -
CDR3 protein: CASSGQGSGELFF
CDR3 DNA: TGTGCCAGCAGCGGACAGGGGAGCGGGGAGCTGTTTTTT

V gene: TRBV10-2
D gene: TRBD2
J gene: TRBJ2-1
clone size: -
CDR3 protein: CASSPAGVHNEQFF
CDR3 DNA: TGCGCCAGCAGCCCAGCGGGAGTTCACAATGAGCAGTTCTTC

V gene: TRBV5-5
D gene: TRBD2
J gene: TRBJ2-7
clone size: -
CDR3 protein: CASSQGLVTTYEQYF
CDR3 DNA: TGTGCCAGCAGCCAGGGACTAGTGACTACCTACGAGCAGTACTTC

V gene: TRBV19
D gene: -
J gene: TRBJ1-1
clone size: -
CDR3 protein: CATSSQGGTEAFF
CDR3 DNA: TGTGCCACCTCCAGTCAGGGAGGGACTGAAGCTTTCTTT

V gene: TRBV7-8
D gene: TRBD1
J gene: TRBJ1-1
clone size: -
CDR3 protein: CASSSTGGNMNTEAFF
CDR3 DNA: TGTGCCAGCAGCTCTACAGGGGGCAATATGAACACTGAAGCTTTCTTT

V gene: TRBV7-8
D gene: TRBD1
J gene: TRBJ2-7
clone size: -
CDR3 protein: CASSLTGTGLYEQYF
CDR3 DNA: TGTGCCAGCAGCTTAACCGGGACAGGCCTCTACGAGCAGTACTTC

V gene: TRBV19
D gene: TRBD1
J gene: TRBJ1-2
clone size: -
CDR3 protein: CASRDRGHYGYTF
CDR3 DNA: TGTGCCAGCCGGGACAGGGGGCACTATGGCTACACCTTC

V gene: TRBV30
D gene: -
J gene: TRBJ1-1
clone size: -
CDR3 protein: CAWGHLNTEAFF
CDR3 DNA: TGTGCCTGGGGACACCTGAACACTGAAGCTTTCTTT

V gene: TRBV19
D gene: -
J gene: TRBJ2-3
clone size: -
CDR3 protein: CASSPGDWDTQYF
CDR3 DNA: TGTGCCAGTAGCCCAGGGGATTGGGATACGCAGTATTTT

V gene: TRBV7-2
D gene: -
J gene: TRBJ1-5
clone size: -
CDR3 protein: CASSLGEAGSNQPQHF
CDR3 DNA: TGTGCCAGCAGCTTAGGAGAAGCTGGTAGCAATCAGCCCCAGCATTTT

V gene: TRBV4-2
D gene: TRBD2
J gene: TRBJ2-3
clone size: -
CDR3 protein: CASSQDVPERGGRTDTQYF
CDR3 DNA: TGTGCCAGCAGCCAAGATGTTCCGGAGCGGGGGGGACGCACAGATACGCAGTATTTT

V gene: TRBV10-3
D gene: TRBD1
J gene: TRBJ1-1
clone size: -
CDR3 protein: CAITGGDWTEAFF
CDR3 DNA: TGTGCCATCACAGGGGGCGATTGGACTGAAGCTTTCTTT

V gene: TRBV11-2
D gene: -
J gene: TRBJ1-5
clone size: -
CDR3 protein: CASSLDRGQPQHF
CDR3 DNA: TGTGCCAGCAGCTTAGATAGGGGGCAGCCCCAGCATTTT

V gene: TRBV6-1
D gene: -
J gene: TRBJ1-2
clone size: -
CDR3 protein: CASSPTDNYGYTF
CDR3 DNA: TGTGCCAGCAGTCCGACGGACAATTACGGCTACACCTTC

V gene: TRBV18
D gene: -
J gene: TRBJ1-5
clone size: -
CDR3 protein: CASSPASNQPQHF
CDR3 DNA: TGTGCCAGCTCACCGGCTAGCAATCAGCCCCAGCATTTT